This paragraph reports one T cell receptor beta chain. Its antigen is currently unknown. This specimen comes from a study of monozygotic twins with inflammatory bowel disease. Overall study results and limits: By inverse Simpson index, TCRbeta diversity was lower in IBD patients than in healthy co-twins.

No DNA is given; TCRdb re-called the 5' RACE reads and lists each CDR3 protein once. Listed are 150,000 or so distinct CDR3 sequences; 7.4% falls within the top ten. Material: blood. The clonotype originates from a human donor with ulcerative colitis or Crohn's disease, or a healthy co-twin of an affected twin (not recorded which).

CDR3 in amino acids: CASSSQGGGYTEAFF. This sequence joins TRBV7-2 and TRBJ1-1; the TCRdb D gene call, TRBD1, has no DNA to confirm it. CDR1 and CDR2 from the germline V gene are SGHTA and FQGNSA. The CDR3 totals 15 residues. Full variable domain (missing parts from reference TRBV7-2 and TRBJ1-1): GAGVSQSPSNKVTEKGKDVELRCDPISGHTALYWYRQSLGQGLEFLIYFQGNSAPDKSGLPSDRFSAERTGGSVSTLTIQRTQQEDSAVYLCASSSQGGGYTEAFFGQGTRLTVV.